These T cell receptor beta chains were read from a single sample in a study of identical twins. From the 5' RACE reads, TCRdb called clonotypes with MiXCR, one entry per CDR3 protein. The sample records hundreds of thousands of distinct CDR3 sequences, around 24% being singletons. The same data also contributed to another study, on T cells expressing NK-cell markers.

Source material: CD4+ T cells sorted from blood. These receptors originate from a woman under 30 in good health. Both conserved end residues are part of each CDR3. D genes are given only for firm matches. Some rows mark clone size as missing; the rest say once, few, many or name a class of expanded clone.

D	size	J	V	CDR3	DNA
TRBD2	few	TRBJ2-1	TRBV5-1	CASSLGSGVGNEQFF	TGCGCCAGCAGCTTGGGTAGCGGGGTAGGCAATGAGCAGTTCTTC
TRBD1	-	TRBJ2-1	TRBV10-3	CAISGLGTGLHNEQFF	TGTGCCATCAGTGGACTAGGGACAGGGTTACACAATGAGCAGTTCTTC
-	-	TRBJ2-7	TRBV20-1	CSAFFRMANEQYF	TGCAGTGCTTTTTTCAGGATGGCCAACGAGCAGTACTTC
TRBD2	many	TRBJ2-3	TRBV5-1	CASSLATLAGDFTDTQYF	TGCGCCAGCAGCCTGGCCACGTTAGCGGGGGACTTCACAGATACGCAGTATTTT
-	few	TRBJ1-4	TRBV7-9	CASSRRQRGGEKLFF	TGTGCCAGCAGCCGCCGCCAAAGAGGGGGTGAAAAACTGTTTTTT
TRBD1	many	TRBJ2-7	TRBV6-5	CASSYSGQGGYEQYF	TGTGCCAGCAGTTACTCGGGACAGGGGGGGTACGAGCAGTACTTC
-	-	TRBJ1-1	TRBV12-3/TRBV12-4	CASTPGTLNTEAFF	TGTGCCAGCACCCCCGGGACATTGAACACTGAAGCTTTCTTT
TRBD1	-	TRBJ2-7	TRBV10-3	CAIRRGPYEQYF	TGTGCCATCAGAAGGGGGCCTTACGAGCAGTACTTC
TRBD2	-	TRBJ2-1	TRBV12-3/TRBV12-4	CASSPPLGLAGPQQFF	TGTGCCAGCAGTCCGCCTCTGGGACTAGCGGGGCCACAGCAGTTCTTC
-	-	TRBJ2-7	TRBV7-2	CASSLVNLGYEQYF	TGTGCCAGCAGCTTAGTAAATTTGGGCTACGAGCAGTACTTC
-	few	TRBJ1-5	TRBV4-1	CASSQDLGLAMLMGNQPQHF	TGCGCCAGCAGCCAAGATCTAGGGTTAGCAATGTTAATGGGCAATCAGCCCCAGCATTTT
TRBD2	few	TRBJ2-7	TRBV20-1	CSAYRTSEAYEQYF	TGCAGTGCTTACCGGACTAGCGAGGCCTACGAGCAGTACTTC
TRBD2	-	TRBJ2-2	TRBV7-3	CASSPERGGRTGELFF	TGTGCCAGCAGCCCCGAGCGGGGGGGCCGTACCGGGGAGCTGTTTTTT
-	few	TRBJ1-1	TRBV12-3/TRBV12-4	CASSSWTENTEAFF	TGTGCCAGCAGTTCCTGGACCGAGAACACTGAAGCTTTCTTT
-	-	TRBJ2-1	TRBV20-1	CSAIPWGEQFF	TGCAGTGCCATTCCCTGGGGTGAGCAGTTCTTC
-	once	TRBJ1-2	TRBV11-2	CASSPRWGLDGYTF	TGTGCCAGCAGCCCTCGGTGGGGTCTAGATGGCTACACCTTC
-	few	TRBJ1-6	TRBV5-1	CASSLGYNSPLHF	TGCGCCAGCAGCTTGGGGTATAATTCACCCCTCCACTTT
-	-	TRBJ2-1	TRBV7-9	CASSGRPNEQFF	TGTGCCAGCAGCGGACGACCCAATGAGCAGTTCTTC
-	-	TRBJ2-1	TRBV5-1	CASTQSGSYNEQFF	TGCGCCAGCACCCAATCGGGGAGCTACAATGAGCAGTTCTTC
-	few	TRBJ2-2	TRBV6-2/TRBV6-3	CASSRAGRVIAGELFF	TGTGCCAGCAGTCGCGCCGGACGGGTCATCGCCGGGGAGCTGTTTTTT
-	-	TRBJ2-1	TRBV10-3	CATSRADSYNEQFF	TGTGCCACCTCCAGGGCGGATTCCTACAATGAGCAGTTCTTC
-	few	TRBJ2-1	TRBV28	CASSSRGRSSYNEQFF	TGTGCCAGCAGTTCACGTGGACGGAGCTCCTACAATGAGCAGTTCTTC
TRBD2	-	TRBJ2-5	TRBV20-1	CSAPHPGTTQETQYF	TGCAGTGCTCCACACCCCGGGACTACCCAAGAGACCCAGTACTTC
-	few	TRBJ1-4	TRBV5-1	CASSLEGSPTTNEKLFF	TGCGCCAGCAGCTTGGAGGGCAGCCCCACAACTAATGAAAAACTGTTTTTT
TRBD2	few	TRBJ2-3	TRBV20-1	CSARETSGGTDTQYF	TGCAGTGCTAGAGAGACTAGCGGGGGCACAGATACGCAGTATTTT
-	-	TRBJ2-1	TRBV18	CATSPQGINEQFF	TGTGCCACCTCACCTCAGGGTATCAATGAGCAGTTCTTC
TRBD2	-	TRBJ2-3	TRBV7-8	CASSPVRQRGSTDTQYF	TGTGCCAGCAGCCCCGTACGTCAGCGGGGATCCACAGATACGCAGTATTTT
TRBD1	-	TRBJ1-1	TRBV20-1	CSARPGTGRNTEAFF	TGCAGTGCTAGACCCGGGACAGGGAGGAACACTGAAGCTTTCTTT
-	-	TRBJ1-2	TRBV20-1	CSARPEVWYGYTF	TGCAGTGCTAGGCCCGAGGTTTGGTATGGCTACACCTTC
-	many	TRBJ2-4	TRBV5-1	CASSLAGDAKNIQYF	TGCGCCAGCAGCTTGGCCGGGGATGCCAAAAACATTCAGTACTTC
-	few	TRBJ2-5	TRBV7-2	CASRSQGGSETQYF	TGTGCCAGCAGGTCGCAAGGGGGATCAGAGACCCAGTACTTC
-	few	TRBJ2-7	TRBV20-1	CSARVPASYEQYF	TGCAGTGCTAGAGTCCCCGCTTCCTACGAGCAGTACTTC
-	-	TRBJ2-5	TRBV3-1	CASSQGGHETQYF	TGTGCCAGCAGCCAAGGTGGACACGAGACCCAGTACTTC
-	-	TRBJ1-4	TRBV5-6	CASSHGRLDEKLFF	TGTGCCAGCAGCCACGGACGTCTGGATGAAAAACTGTTTTTT
TRBD1	-	TRBJ2-2	TRBV9	CASSVGGQGNFGELFF	TGTGCCAGCAGCGTAGGGGGACAGGGGAATTTCGGGGAGCTGTTTTTT
-	few	TRBJ2-2	TRBV24-1	CATSAGSSGELFF	TGTGCCACCAGTGCAGGGTCGTCCGGGGAGCTGTTTTTT
-	few	TRBJ1-5	TRBV5-5	CASSLVADQPQHF	TGTGCCAGCAGCTTGGTTGCCGATCAGCCCCAGCATTTT
TRBD1	-	TRBJ1-2	TRBV12-3/TRBV12-4	CASSLRDRSYGYTF	TGTGCCAGCAGTTTGCGGGACAGGTCCTATGGCTACACCTTC
-	few	TRBJ1-1	TRBV3-1	CASSQLGGQGEAFF	TGTGCCAGCAGCCAACTTGGGGGGCAGGGTGAAGCTTTCTTT
TRBD2	-	TRBJ2-7	TRBV2	CATKRGGDEQYF	TGTGCCACCAAGCGGGGGGGAGACGAGCAGTACTTC
-	-	TRBJ1-2	TRBV4-3	CASSQDLKGIGNYGYTF	TGCGCCAGCAGCCAAGATTTAAAAGGGATCGGTAACTATGGCTACACCTTC
-	-	TRBJ2-5	TRBV7-2	CASSQGASGGETQYF	TGTGCCAGCAGCCAAGGCGCTTCCGGCGGGGAGACCCAGTACTTC
-	once	TRBJ1-1	TRBV5-1	CASSSGTRQAFF	TGCGCCAGCAGCTCAGGTACAAGACAAGCTTTCTTT
-	-	TRBJ2-1	TRBV20-1	CSARVSLSNEQFF	TGCAGTGCTAGAGTAAGCCTTAGCAATGAGCAGTTCTTC
-	few	TRBJ2-2	TRBV30	CAWSVGVFDTGELFF	TGTGCCTGGAGTGTAGGGGTATTTGACACCGGGGAGCTGTTTTTT
-	-	TRBJ2-7	TRBV2	CASGEGVTYEQYF	TGTGCCAGCGGCGAGGGGGTAACCTACGAGCAGTACTTC
-	many	TRBJ2-3	TRBV10-3	CAISFQSSDTQYF	TGTGCCATCAGTTTCCAATCGTCAGATACGCAGTATTTT
-	-	TRBJ2-7	TRBV4-2	CASSQGAGQSYEQYF	TGTGCCAGCAGCCAAGGGGCAGGCCAATCCTACGAGCAGTACTTC
-	many	TRBJ2-3	TRBV5-5	CASSMPAGDTQYF	TGTGCCAGCAGCATGCCGGCGGGGGATACGCAGTATTTT
-	-	TRBJ1-3	TRBV9	CASSVAARNSGNTIYF	TGTGCCAGCAGCGTAGCCGCCAGAAACTCTGGAAACACCATATATTTT
TRBD1	-	TRBJ1-2	TRBV20-1	CSASLLPGQGTDGYTF	TGCAGTGCTAGTCTTCTTCCGGGACAGGGAACGGACGGCTACACCTTC
TRBD1	-	TRBJ2-3	TRBV7-3	CASSPGQGTQYF	TGTGCCAGCAGCCCGGGACAGGGAACGCAGTATTTT
TRBD1	few	TRBJ1-6	TRBV2	CASSGQGAGNSPLHF	TGTGCCAGCAGCGGACAGGGGGCAGGAAATTCACCCCTCCACTTT
TRBD2	few	TRBJ2-3	TRBV11-2	CASGLIISSGSSTQYF	TGTGCCAGCGGACTTATAATTTCTAGCGGTTCTTCTACGCAGTATTTT
-	few	TRBJ1-5	TRBV10-3	CAISESQGPGPQHF	TGTGCCATCAGTGAGTCTCAAGGGCCTGGGCCCCAGCATTTT